Here is one T cell receptor (beta chain) with its context. This record belongs to a study of T cell changes during pregnancy in multiple sclerosis. This table comes from immunoSEQ multiplex PCR, and its TCRdb copy is limited to in-frame clones, with some not included. Of about 64,000 clones listed, 90% to 97% are singletons. The length of the CDR3 is 13 residues. Germline CDR1 is SEHNR and CDR2 is FQNEAQ (reference sequence). Between the trimmed V and J ends, which lost 9 bases and 5 bases, there was a span of 17 bases. The chain couples TRBV7-9 to TRBJ2-7; possibly TRBD1 for D (6 bases). The source material was CD8+ T cells from peripheral blood mononuclear cells, sampled after pregnancy. The clonotype comes from a female donor with multiple sclerosis, enrolled in a pregnancy study. CDR3 DNA sequence: TGTGCCAGTACCGGTGGGGGCAATAACGAGCAGTACTTC. Protein product: CASTGGGNNEQYF.